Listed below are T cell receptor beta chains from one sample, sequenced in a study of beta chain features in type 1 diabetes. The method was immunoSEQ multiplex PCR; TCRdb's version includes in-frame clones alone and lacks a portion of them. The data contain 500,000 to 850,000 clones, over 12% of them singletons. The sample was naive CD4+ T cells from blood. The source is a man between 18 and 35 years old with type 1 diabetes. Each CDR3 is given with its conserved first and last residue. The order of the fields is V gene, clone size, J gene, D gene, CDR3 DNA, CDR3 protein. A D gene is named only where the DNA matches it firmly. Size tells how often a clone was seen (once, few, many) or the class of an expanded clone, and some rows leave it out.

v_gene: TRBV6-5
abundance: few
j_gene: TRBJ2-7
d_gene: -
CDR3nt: TGTGCCAGCAGGGAACCTGGCTACGAGCAGTACTTC
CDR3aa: CASREPGYEQYF

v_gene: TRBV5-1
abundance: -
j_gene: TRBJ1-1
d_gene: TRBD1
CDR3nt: TGCGCCAGCAGCTTGGACGGGACAGGGTGGAACACTGAAGCTTTCTTT
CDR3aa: CASSLDGTGWNTEAFF

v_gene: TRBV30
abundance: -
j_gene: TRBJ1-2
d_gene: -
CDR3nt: TGTGCCTGGAGTGGCAGTTTTAACTATGGCTACACCTTC
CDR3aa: CAWSGSFNYGYTF

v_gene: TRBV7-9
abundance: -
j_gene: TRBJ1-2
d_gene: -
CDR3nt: TGTGCCAGCAATACAGGTGAATTCTATGGCTACACCTTC
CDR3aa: CASNTGEFYGYTF

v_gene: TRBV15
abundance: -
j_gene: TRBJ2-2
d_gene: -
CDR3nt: TGTGCCACCTCCCCTGAAGCCGGGGAGCTGTTTTTT
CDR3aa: CATSPEAGELFF

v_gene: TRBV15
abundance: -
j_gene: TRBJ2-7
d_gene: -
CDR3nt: TGTGCCACCAGCAGAGAGGACGGGGGAGTAGACGAGCAGTACTTC
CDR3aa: CATSREDGGVDEQYF

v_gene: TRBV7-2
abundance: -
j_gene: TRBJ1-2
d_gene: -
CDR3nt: TGTGCCAGCAGCTTCGGGGGCACCTATGGCTACACCTTC
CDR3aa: CASSFGGTYGYTF

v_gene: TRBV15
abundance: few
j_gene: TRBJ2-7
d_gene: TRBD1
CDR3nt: TGTGCCACCAGCAGAAAGGGACAGGGGGCCTCCTACGAGCAGTACTTC
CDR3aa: CATSRKGQGASYEQYF

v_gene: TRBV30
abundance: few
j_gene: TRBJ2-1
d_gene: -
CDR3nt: TGTGCCTGGAGTGGGGGGCTGCACAATGAGCAGTTCTTC
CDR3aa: CAWSGGLHNEQFF

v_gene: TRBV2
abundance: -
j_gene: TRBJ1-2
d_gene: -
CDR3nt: TGTGCCAGCAGGGAGGGTGTCCTCTATGGCTACACCTTC
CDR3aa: CASREGVLYGYTF

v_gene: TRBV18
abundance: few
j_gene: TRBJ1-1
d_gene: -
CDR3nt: TGTGCCAGCTCCCAAGGGGTGAACACTGAAGCTTTCTTT
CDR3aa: CASSQGVNTEAFF

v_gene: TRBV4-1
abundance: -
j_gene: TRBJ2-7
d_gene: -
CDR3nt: TGCGCCAGCAGCCTCGCACAGGGATACGAGCAGTACTTC
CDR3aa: CASSLAQGYEQYF

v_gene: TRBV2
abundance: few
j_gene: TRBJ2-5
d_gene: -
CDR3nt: TGTGCCAGCAGTCGGACAGCGGCCCAAGAGACCCAGTACTTC
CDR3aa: CASSRTAAQETQYF

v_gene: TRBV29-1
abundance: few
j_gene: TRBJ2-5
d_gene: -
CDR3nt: TGCAGCGTCAGACTGGGGAGGGAGACCCAGTACTTC
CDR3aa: CSVRLGRETQYF

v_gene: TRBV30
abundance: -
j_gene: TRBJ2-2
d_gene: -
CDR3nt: TGTGCCTGGAGTGTACTGGTAGGGGCCGTCGCCGGGGAGCTGTTTTTT
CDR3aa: CAWSVLVGAVAGELFF

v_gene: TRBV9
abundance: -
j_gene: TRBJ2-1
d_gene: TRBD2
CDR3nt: TGTGCCAGCAGCACCTCTTCGTGGGCAGCGGGGGGAAGGGAGCAGTTCTTC
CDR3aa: CASSTSSWAAGGREQFF

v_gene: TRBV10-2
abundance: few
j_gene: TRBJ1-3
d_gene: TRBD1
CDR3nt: TGCGCCAGCAGTCCTACCCGCGTGACAGGGAGTTTTGGAAACACCATATATTTT
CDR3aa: CASSPTRVTGSFGNTIYF

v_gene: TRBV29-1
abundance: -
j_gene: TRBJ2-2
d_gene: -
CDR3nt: TGCAGCGGGACTTTTTCGAACACCGGGGAGCTGTTTTTT
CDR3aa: CSGTFSNTGELFF

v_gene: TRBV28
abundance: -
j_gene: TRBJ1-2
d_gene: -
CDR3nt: TGTGCCATATCAGGACCTCAGACTGGCTACACCTTC
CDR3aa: CAISGPQTGYTF

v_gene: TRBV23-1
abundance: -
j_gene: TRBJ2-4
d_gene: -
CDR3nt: TGCGCCAGCAGTCAATCGAATGGGCTAGCCAAAAACATTCAGTACTTC
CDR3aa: CASSQSNGLAKNIQYF

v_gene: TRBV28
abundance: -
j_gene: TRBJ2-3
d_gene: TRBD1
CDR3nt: TGTGCCAGCAGTTACAGGGGGCCCCCCACAGATACGCAGTATTTT
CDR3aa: CASSYRGPPTDTQYF

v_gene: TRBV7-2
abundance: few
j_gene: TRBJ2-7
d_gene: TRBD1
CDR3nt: TGTGCCAGCAGCCCCTCGGGACAGGCGGGTTGGCAGTACTTC
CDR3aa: CASSPSGQAGWQYF

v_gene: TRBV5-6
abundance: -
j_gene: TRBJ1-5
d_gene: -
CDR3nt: TGTGCCAGCAGCTTGTATGAGAGAAATCAGCCCCAGCATTTT
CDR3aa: CASSLYERNQPQHF

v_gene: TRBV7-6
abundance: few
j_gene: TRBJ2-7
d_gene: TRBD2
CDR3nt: TGTGCCAGCAGCTTGGGACTAGCGGGCTCCTACGAGCAGTACTTC
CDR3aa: CASSLGLAGSYEQYF

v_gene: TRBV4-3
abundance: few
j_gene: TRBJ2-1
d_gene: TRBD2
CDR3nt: TGCGCCAGCAGCCGCCAACCTCCATCCGGGACTAGCAGTGAGCAGTTCTTC
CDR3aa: CASSRQPPSGTSSEQFF

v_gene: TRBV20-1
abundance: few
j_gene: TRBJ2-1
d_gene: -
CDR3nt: TGCAGTGCTCATTACAATGAGCAGTTCTTC
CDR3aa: CSAHYNEQFF

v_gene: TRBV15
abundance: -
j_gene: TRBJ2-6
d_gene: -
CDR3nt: TGTGCCAGCGGCGCAGGGGCGGCTGGGGCCAACGTCCTGACTTTC
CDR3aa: CASGAGAAGANVLTF

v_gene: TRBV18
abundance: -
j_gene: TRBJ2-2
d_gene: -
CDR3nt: TGTGCCAGCTCCCTTTTGCCGGCACCGACGAACACCGGGGAGCTGTTTTTT
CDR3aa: CASSLLPAPTNTGELFF

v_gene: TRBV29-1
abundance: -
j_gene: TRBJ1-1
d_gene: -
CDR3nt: TGCAGCGTGACAGCTTCTCTGGCTGAAGCTTTCTTT
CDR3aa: CSVTASLAEAFF

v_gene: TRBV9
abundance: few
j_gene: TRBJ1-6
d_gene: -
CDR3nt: TGTGCCAGCAGCAACACCTATAATTCACCCCTCCACTTT
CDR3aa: CASSNTYNSPLHF

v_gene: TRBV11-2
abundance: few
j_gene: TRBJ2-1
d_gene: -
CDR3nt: TGTGCCAGCAGCGACAGGGACTCTAACAATGAGCAGTTCTTC
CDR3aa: CASSDRDSNNEQFF

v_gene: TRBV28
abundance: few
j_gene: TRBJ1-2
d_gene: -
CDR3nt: TGTGCCAGCGATGAGGCCAGGGGCGGGACACGCTATGGCTACACCTTC
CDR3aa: CASDEARGGTRYGYTF

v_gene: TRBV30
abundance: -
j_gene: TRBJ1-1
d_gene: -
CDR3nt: TGTGCCTGGTCAAGGGGGGGGAAAGCTGAAGCTTTCTTT
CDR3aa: CAWSRGGKAEAFF

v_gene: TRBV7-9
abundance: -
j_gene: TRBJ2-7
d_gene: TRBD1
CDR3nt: TGTGCCAGCAGCTACGGACAGGGAAGGCACGAGCAGTACTTC
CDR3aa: CASSYGQGRHEQYF

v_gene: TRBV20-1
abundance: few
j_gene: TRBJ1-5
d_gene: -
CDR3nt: TGCAGTGCCGTGGGGGGTCAGCCCCAGCATTTT
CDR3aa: CSAVGGQPQHF

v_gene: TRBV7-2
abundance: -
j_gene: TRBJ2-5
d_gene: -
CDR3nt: TGTGCCAGCAGCTTCGGGGGGCGGCGGGAGACCCAGTACTTC
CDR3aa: CASSFGGRRETQYF

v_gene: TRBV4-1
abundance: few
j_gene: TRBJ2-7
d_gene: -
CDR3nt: TGCGCCAGCAGCCACTTGGGACCGGCCGAGCAGTACTTC
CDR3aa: CASSHLGPAEQYF

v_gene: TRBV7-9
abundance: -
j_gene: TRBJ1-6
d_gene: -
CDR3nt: TGTGCCAGCAGCACGTCCTGGGGCCAGGGCAATTCACCCCTCCACTTT
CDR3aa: CASSTSWGQGNSPLHF

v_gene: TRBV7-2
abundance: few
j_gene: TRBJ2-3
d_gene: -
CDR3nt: TGTGCCAGCAGTTTCATGACGCCGCCAGATACGCAGTATTTT
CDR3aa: CASSFMTPPDTQYF

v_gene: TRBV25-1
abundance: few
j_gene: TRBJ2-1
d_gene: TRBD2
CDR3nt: TGTGCCAGCAGTGTATACGGGGGGAATGAGCAGTTCTTC
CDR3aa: CASSVYGGNEQFF

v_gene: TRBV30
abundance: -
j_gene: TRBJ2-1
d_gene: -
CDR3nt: TGTGCCTGGAGTCTACTAGTTTATGAGCAGTTCTTC
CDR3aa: CAWSLLVYEQFF

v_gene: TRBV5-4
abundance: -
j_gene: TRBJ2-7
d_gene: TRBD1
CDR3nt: TGTGCCAGCAGCCGAAAGACAGGGAAGGACTACGAGCAGTACTTC
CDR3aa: CASSRKTGKDYEQYF

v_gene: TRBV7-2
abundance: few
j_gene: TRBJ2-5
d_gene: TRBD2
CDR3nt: TGTGCCAGCAGCTCGTGGACTAGCGGGAGCGGTCAAGAGACCCAGTACTTC
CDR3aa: CASSSWTSGSGQETQYF

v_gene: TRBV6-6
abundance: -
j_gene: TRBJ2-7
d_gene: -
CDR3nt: TGTGCCAGCACTAACTACTACGAGCAGTACTTC
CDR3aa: CASTNYYEQYF